The T cell receptor (beta chain) under discussion was sequenced for a study of T-cell memory formation after mild COVID-19 (dated by TCRdb to 2020 to 2022). Broadly, across the study: TCR sequence clusters from the two donors were found to be largely donor specific. Longitudinal TCRalpha and TCRbeta repertoire sequencing tracked T-cell clones expanding and contracting after mild COVID-19 in a couple of donors. The cohort was made up of two young adult volunteers, one female and one male, who were previously healthy.

The table lists this clonotype with many counts. What antigen it recognizes has not been identified. No base-level quality is on record; no much larger clone is a single base apart. The germline V gene sets CDR1 to MGHRA and CDR2 to YSYEKL. Trimming removed 0 bases from V and 0 bases from J, leaving 7 bases between the germline ends. The CDR3 starts with the cysteine, ends with the phenylalanine, and has 15 residues. The entry retains the CDR3 DNA only, 45 bases that are in frame from base 1. Sequencing took place on an Illumina NovaSeq 6000. cDNA libraries for TCRalpha and TCRbeta were prepared by 5'RACE using constant-segment primers, with sample barcodes and unique molecular identifiers added. RNA was extracted from every sample with Trizol reagent. Libraries were amplified in two PCR steps, with a second sample barcode and Illumina TruSeq adapters added in the second step. Sequencing of libraries was performed on an Illumina NovaSeq with 2 x 150 bp paired-end reads. Regarding the original processing steps: With migec v1.2.7, reads were demultiplexed and then collapsed into UMI-guided consensus sequences. Using mixcr v2.1.11, UMI consensuses were aligned to TRA and TRB V and J templates and then assembled into clonotypes. Clonotypes were classified as expanded or contracted when called significant by both edgeR and NoisET, with noise models trained on biological replicates. For edgeR calls, a false discovery rate-adjusted p below 0.01 and a log2 fold-change threshold of 1 were applied. As an exploratory analysis of dynamics, PCA with hierarchical clustering was applied to max-normalized trajectories of the 1000 most abundant clonotypes. Separately sequenced CD4+ and CD8+ repertoires were used to assign the CD4 or CD8 phenotype of responding clones. TCRdb reworked the public reads: Q25 trimming with fastp, MiXCR clone assembly, productive beta chains retained. Identical CDR3 proteins give one entry, which carries the most common genes and DNA. It is TCRdb's table, rather than the study itself, that gives the V and J calls and clone size. The sample includes around 29,000 distinct CDR3 sequences, with 15% to 20% observed a single time. 1.4% of the sample goes to the ten largest clones.

Ficoll-Paque density gradient centrifugation was used to isolate PBMCs. Results the study describes overall, beyond this receptor: Whether the second-wave clones peaking on day 37 were SARS-CoV-2 specific was not confirmed. From day 15 to 85, contracting clones showed balanced CD4/CD8 phenotypes, whereas a second wave of clones that expanded from day 15 to 37 leaned towards CD4+. Some responding clones were detected in pre-infection memory, which suggested that pre-existing cross-reactive memory T cells had joined the SARS-CoV-2 response. Contracting CD4+ clones turned up mainly in the CM and EM memory subsets, whereas EMRA was where CD8+ clones were enriched. Only a couple of mild cases were covered in the study, and larger cohorts including severe cases with pre-infection samples were considered necessary.

This receptor was taken from an adult who had mild COVID-19 (a few samples of this study predate the infection). The sample titles of this study are shuffled in the database, so cell type and time point are left out. Rearrangement joined TRBV4-1 to TRBJ2-3; no D gene can be assigned with confidence. The source material was PBMCs or a T cell subset sorted from them (not recorded which). Here is the DNA: TGCGCCAGCAGCCAAGATGGACCCAGCACAGATACGCAGTATTTT. Its coded protein is CASSQDGPSTDTQYF.